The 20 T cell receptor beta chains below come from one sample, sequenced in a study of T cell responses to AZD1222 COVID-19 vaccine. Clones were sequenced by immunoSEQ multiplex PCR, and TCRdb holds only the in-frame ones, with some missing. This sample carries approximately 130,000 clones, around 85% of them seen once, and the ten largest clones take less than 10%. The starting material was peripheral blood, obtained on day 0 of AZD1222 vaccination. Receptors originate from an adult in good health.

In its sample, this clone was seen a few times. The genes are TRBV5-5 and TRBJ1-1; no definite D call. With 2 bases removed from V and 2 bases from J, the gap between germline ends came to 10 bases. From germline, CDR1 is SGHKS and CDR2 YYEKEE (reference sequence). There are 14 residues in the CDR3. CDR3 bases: TGTGCCAGCAGCTTTCTTCGGGTTAACACTGAAGCTTTCTTT. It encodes CASSFLRVNTEAFF.

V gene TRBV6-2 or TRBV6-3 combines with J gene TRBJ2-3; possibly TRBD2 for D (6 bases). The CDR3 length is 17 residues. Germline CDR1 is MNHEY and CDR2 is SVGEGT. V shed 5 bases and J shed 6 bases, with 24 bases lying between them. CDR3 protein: CASSGTGTPQGRDTQYF. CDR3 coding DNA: TGTGCCAGCAGTGGTACCGGGACTCCCCAAGGTCGTGATACGCAGTATTTT.

The DNA for the CDR3 is TGTGCCAGCAGCGATATCGGACTAGCGGGGAACTACGAGCAGTACTTC. This sequence encodes CASSDIGLAGNYEQYF. The chain has TRBV3-1 (or the pseudogene TRBV3-2) and TRBJ2-7; 12 bases match TRBD2. Germline V gives CDR1 LGHDT, CDR2 YNNKEL (reference sequence). The J segment lost 3 bases and the V segment lost 5 bases, leaving 8 bases of the junction unmatched. This CDR3 has 16 residues.

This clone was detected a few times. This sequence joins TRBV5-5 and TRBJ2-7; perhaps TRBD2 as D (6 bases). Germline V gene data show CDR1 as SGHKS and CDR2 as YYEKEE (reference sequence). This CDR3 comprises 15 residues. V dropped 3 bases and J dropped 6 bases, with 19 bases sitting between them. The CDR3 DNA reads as TGTGCCAGCAGCTACCTTTTGGGCGGGGTGGGCGAGCAGTACTTC. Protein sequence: CASSYLLGGVGEQYF.

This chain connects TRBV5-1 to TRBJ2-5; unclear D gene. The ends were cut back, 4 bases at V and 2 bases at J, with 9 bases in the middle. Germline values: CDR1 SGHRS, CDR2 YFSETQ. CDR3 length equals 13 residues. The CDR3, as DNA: TGCGCCAGCAGCAAGTCGGATCAAGAGACCCAGTACTTC. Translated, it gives CASSKSDQETQYF.

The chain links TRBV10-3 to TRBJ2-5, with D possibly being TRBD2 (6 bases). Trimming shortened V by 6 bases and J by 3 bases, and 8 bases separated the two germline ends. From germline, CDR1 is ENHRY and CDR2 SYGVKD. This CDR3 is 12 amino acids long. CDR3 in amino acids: CAISWEEETQYF. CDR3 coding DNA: TGTGCCATCAGCTGGGAGGAAGAGACCCAGTACTTC.

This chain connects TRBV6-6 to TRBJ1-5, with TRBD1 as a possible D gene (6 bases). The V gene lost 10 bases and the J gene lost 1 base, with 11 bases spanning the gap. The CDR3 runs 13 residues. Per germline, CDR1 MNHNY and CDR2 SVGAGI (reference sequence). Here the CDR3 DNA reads TGTGCCACCCAGGGGAGGAGCAATCAGCCCCAGCATTTT. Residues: CATQGRSNQPQHF.

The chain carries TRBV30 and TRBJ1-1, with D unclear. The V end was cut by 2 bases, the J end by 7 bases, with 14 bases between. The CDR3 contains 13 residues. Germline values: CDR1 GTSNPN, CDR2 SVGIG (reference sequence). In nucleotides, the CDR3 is TGTGCCTGGAGTATAGGGAATCTCAATGAAGCTTTCTTT. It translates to CAWSIGNLNEAFF.

The CDR3 DNA sequence: TGTGCCATCAGTGGGAACCAGGGGTATGGTCACACCGGGGAGCTGTTTTTT. It translates to CAISGNQGYGHTGELFF. The gene calls are TRBV10-3 and TRBJ2-2, with D perhaps TRBD1 (6 bases). V dropped 4 bases and J dropped 3 bases, with 18 bases sitting between them. Per the germline V gene, CDR1 is ENHRY and CDR2 is SYGVKD. The CDR3 loop spans 17 amino acids.

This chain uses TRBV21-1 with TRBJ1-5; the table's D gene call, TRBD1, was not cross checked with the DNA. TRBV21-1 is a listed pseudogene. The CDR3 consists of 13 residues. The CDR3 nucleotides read TGTGCCTGGAACAGACACGTCAATCAGCCCCAGCATTTT. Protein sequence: CAWNRHVNQPQHF.

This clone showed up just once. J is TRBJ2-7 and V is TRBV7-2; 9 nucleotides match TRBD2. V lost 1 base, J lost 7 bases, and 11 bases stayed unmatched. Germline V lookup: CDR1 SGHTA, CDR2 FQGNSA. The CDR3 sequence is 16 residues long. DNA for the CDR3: TGTGCCAGCAGCTTAGGACCTAGCGGGAATCAGGGGGAGCAGTACTTC. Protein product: CASSLGPSGNQGEQYF.

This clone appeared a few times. The CDR3 nucleotides are TGTGCCACCACCGGACAGGGGGCCGGGGAGCTGTTTTTT. Protein product: CATTGQGAGELFF. V is TRBV24-1 and J is TRBJ2-2; TRBD1 agrees at 10 bases. Germline loops: CDR1 KGHDR, CDR2 SFDVKD. The CDR3 has 13 residues. J gave up 6 bases and V 8 bases, and 2 bases lay outside the gene matches.

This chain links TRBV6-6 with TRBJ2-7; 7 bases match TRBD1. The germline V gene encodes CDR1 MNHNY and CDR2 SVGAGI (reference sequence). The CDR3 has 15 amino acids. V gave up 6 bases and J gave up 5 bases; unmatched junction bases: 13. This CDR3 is CASSLTGAGYDEQYF. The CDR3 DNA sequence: TGTGCCAGCAGCCTTACAGGGGCCGGGTACGACGAGCAGTACTTC.

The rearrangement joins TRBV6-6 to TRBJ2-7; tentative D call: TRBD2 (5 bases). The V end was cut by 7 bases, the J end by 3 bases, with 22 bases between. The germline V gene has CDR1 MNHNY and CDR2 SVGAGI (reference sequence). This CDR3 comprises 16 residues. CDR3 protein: CASTGTSPRNLYEQYF. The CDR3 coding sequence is TGTGCCAGCACGGGAACTAGTCCCAGAAACCTCTACGAGCAGTACTTC.

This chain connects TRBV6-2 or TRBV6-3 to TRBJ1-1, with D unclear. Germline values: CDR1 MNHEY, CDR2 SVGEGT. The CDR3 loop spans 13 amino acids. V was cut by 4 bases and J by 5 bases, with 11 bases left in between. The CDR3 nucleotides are TGTGCCAGCAGTTTCGCTTCGGGGACTGAAGCTTTCTTT. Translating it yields CASSFASGTEAFF.

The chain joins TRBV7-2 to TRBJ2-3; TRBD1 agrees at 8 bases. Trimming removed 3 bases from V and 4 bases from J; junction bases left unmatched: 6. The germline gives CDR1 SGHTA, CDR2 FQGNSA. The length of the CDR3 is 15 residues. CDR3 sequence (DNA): TGTGCCAGCAGCTTTGCAGGGGGCTTCGCAGATACGCAGTATTTT. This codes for CASSFAGGFADTQYF.

For the CDR3, the DNA is TGTGCCAGCAGTTTAGTCCCGGAATACGAGCAGTACTTC. This codes for CASSLVPEYEQYF. The chain joins TRBV12-3 or TRBV12-4 to TRBJ2-7; D unresolved. Deletions cut 1 base from V and 4 bases from J, with 8 bases between. The CDR3 spans 13 residues.

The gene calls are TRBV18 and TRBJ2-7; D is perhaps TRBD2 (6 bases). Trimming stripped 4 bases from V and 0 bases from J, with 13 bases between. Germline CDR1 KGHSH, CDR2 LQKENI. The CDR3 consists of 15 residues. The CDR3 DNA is TGTGCCAGCTCACTTGGGGAAGCGGGCTCCTACGAGCAGTACTTC. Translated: CASSLGEAGSYEQYF.

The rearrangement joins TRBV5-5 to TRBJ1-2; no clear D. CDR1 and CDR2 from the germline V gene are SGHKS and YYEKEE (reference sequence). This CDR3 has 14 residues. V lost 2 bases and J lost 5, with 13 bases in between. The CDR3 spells CASSFGPAGYGYTF. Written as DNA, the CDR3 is TGTGCCAGCAGCTTCGGCCCGGCGGGTTATGGCTACACCTTC.

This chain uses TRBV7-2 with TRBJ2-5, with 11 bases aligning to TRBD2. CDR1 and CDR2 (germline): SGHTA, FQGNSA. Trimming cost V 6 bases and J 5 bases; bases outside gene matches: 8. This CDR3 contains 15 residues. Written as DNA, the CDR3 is TGTGCCAGCAGACCCGGGACTAGCGGAAAGGAGACCCAGTACTTC. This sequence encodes CASRPGTSGKETQYF.